Below are 19 T cell receptor beta chains sequenced from a single sample in a study of a mutant IDH1 vaccine in newly diagnosed glioma. Time point given: week 23, last vaccination. All doses held 300 ug of mutant IDH1 20-mer peptide, with topical imiquimod. Their recognized antigens are unknown. Sequencing was performed with immunoSEQ multiplex PCR; in TCRdb, only in-frame clones are kept and a portion is missing. The sample has around 29,000 clones, 65% to 85% seen once. The material sequenced was PBMCs, taken from a glioma patient whose treatment included an IDH1 peptide vaccine. These receptors all come from a woman younger than 30 with glioma.

V gene TRBV4-1 combines with J gene TRBJ2-5, with D hard to call. The V gene's germline CDR1 is MGHRA and CDR2 YSYEKL. The CDR3 runs to 17 residues. Trimming took off 0 bases at V and 0 bases at J, with 14 bases between the two ends. The CDR3 loop is CASSQDPSGGYQETQYF. The CDR3 DNA reads as TGCGCCAGCAGCCAAGATCCGTCGGGTGGCTACCAAGAGACCCAGTACTTC.

In its sample, this clone ranks as medium-sized. This chain uses TRBV29-1 with TRBJ1-1; weak D call: TRBD1 (6 bases). The V gene's germline CDR1 is SQVTM and CDR2 ANQGSEA. Between the trimmed V and J ends, which lost 6 bases and 4 bases, there was a span of 12 bases. The CDR3 has 12 amino acids. The CDR3 loop reads CSVAGVLTEAFF. CDR3 DNA sequence: TGCAGCGTCGCAGGGGTTCTCACTGAAGCTTTCTTT.

This chain links TRBV10-3 with TRBJ1-1; 8 nucleotides line up with TRBD1. CDR3 length: 15 residues. After removal of 4 bases from V and 6 bases from J, the junction contained 10 bases not matched to a gene. Per germline, CDR1 ENHRY and CDR2 SYGVKD. CDR3 residues: CAISGGIATGAEAFF. The CDR3, as DNA: TGTGCCATCAGTGGGGGGATCGCGACAGGGGCTGAAGCTTTCTTT.

This clone was observed once. The chain recombines TRBV19 with TRBJ1-5, with a tentative D call TRBD1 (5 bases). V was pared by 6 bases and J by 7 bases, with 13 bases between. The CDR3 is made up of 13 amino acids. Germline V gives CDR1 LNHDA, CDR2 SQIVND (reference sequence). CDR3 residues: CASSVKTEQPQHF. The CDR3, as DNA: TGTGCCAGTAGCGTCAAGACAGAGCAGCCCCAGCATTTT.

This chain joins TRBV4-1 and TRBJ1-2; tentative D call: TRBD1 (5 bases). The germline gives CDR1 MGHRA, CDR2 YSYEKL. The CDR3 extends over 16 amino acids. V was pared by 0 bases and J by 1 base, with 12 bases between. CDR3 in DNA: TGCGCCAGCAGCCAAGATCCCCGGGGACGTAACTATGGCTACACCTTC. Translated, it gives CASSQDPRGRNYGYTF.

A single count supports this clone. V usage is TRBV9 and J usage is TRBJ2-7; TRBD2 might be the D (6 bases). Germline V gene data show CDR1 as SGDLS and CDR2 as YYNGEE. The CDR3 has 14 amino acids. Trimming stripped 0 bases from V and 3 bases from J, with 10 bases between. The CDR3 nucleotides are TGTGCCAGCAGCGTAGGTGGAGGGCTCTACGAGCAGTACTTC. This codes for CASSVGGGLYEQYF.

The V and J genes are TRBV12-5 and TRBJ2-7; D is ambiguous. The germline gives CDR1 LGHNT, CDR2 FRNRAP. The CDR3 contains 12 residues. The ends were cut back, 1 base at V and 3 bases at J, with 4 bases in the middle. The CDR3 DNA reads TGTGCTAGTGGTTTGGGGGACTACGAGCAGTACTTC. Translating it yields CASGLGDYEQYF.

The V and J genes are TRBV5-1 and TRBJ2-5, with D perhaps being TRBD1 or TRBD2 (6 bases each). Germline CDR1 is SGHRS and CDR2 is YFSETQ. V shed 5 bases and J shed 0 bases, with 14 bases lying between them. The CDR3 has 15 residues. The CDR3 protein is CASRGGPTNQETQYF. The CDR3 bases are TGCGCCAGCAGGGGGGGCCCTACCAACCAAGAGACCCAGTACTTC.

The J gene is TRBJ2-2, the V gene TRBV4-3, with a tentative D call TRBD1 (6 bases). With 1 base removed from V and 5 bases from J, the gap between germline ends came to 11 bases. Germline V gives CDR1 LGHNA, CDR2 YSLEER. The CDR3 is 15 residues long. CDR3 nucleotides: TGCGCCAGCAGCCAAGGGCAGGGGATGACCGGGGAGCTGTTTTTT. Translation: CASSQGQGMTGELFF.

This chain uses TRBV30 with TRBJ2-1, with a possible D match to TRBD1 (5 bases). Looked up from germline, CDR1 is GTSNPN and CDR2 is SVGIG (reference sequence). This CDR3 is built from 14 residues. The V end was cut by 4 bases, the J end by 5 bases, with 15 bases between. CDR3 nucleotides: TGTGCCTGGACTGTTTTTCGACAGAACAATGAGCAGTTCTTC. As protein: CAWTVFRQNNEQFF.

This clone occurred once. The chain combines TRBV7-2 with TRBJ1-1, with D possibly being TRBD1 (6 bases). CDR1 is SGHTA and CDR2 is FQGNSA in the germline V gene. V shed 1 base and J shed 3 bases, with 12 bases lying between them. The CDR3 loop spans 15 amino acids. The CDR3 loop reads CASSLVPGEDTEAFF. CDR3 nucleotide sequence: TGTGCCAGCAGCTTAGTTCCAGGGGAGGACACTGAAGCTTTCTTT.

This CDR3 reads CASSLNREWSDGYTF. The CDR3 DNA reads TGTGCCAGCAGCTTAAACAGGGAGTGGTCGGATGGCTACACCTTC. J is TRBJ1-2 and V is TRBV5-4, with a tentative D call TRBD1 (6 bases). Trimming left V 2 bases short and J 6 bases short, with 17 bases between. Germline V gene data show CDR1 as SGHNT and CDR2 as YYREEE (reference sequence). CDR3 size: 15 residues.

V is TRBV18 and J is TRBJ2-3, with TRBD1 as a possible D gene (6 bases). Germline V gene data show CDR1 as KGHSH and CDR2 as LQKENI. The germline V and J ends were trimmed by 6 bases and 3 bases, with 13 bases remaining between them. The CDR3 length is 14 residues. The CDR3, as DNA: TGTGCCAGCTCCCAGTGGACAGCTACAGATACGCAGTATTTT. As protein: CASSQWTATDTQYF.

This chain links TRBV4-3 with TRBJ1-1; D unresolved. The germline gives CDR1 LGHNA, CDR2 YSLEER. This CDR3 contains 16 residues. Trimming cost V 0 bases and J 5 bases, with 16 bases left between them. The DNA for the CDR3 is TGCGCCAGCAGCCAAGATCTAGACCCCTTCGGAACTGAAGCTTTCTTT. Translated: CASSQDLDPFGTEAFF.

The chain uses TRBV7-9 and TRBJ1-3; D remains unclear. V was clipped by 4 bases and J by 4 bases, with 5 bases between them. Germline V gene data show CDR1 as SEHNR and CDR2 as FQNEAQ (reference sequence). CDR3 size: 12 residues. DNA of the CDR3: TGTGCCAGCAGCTCCCCAGGAAACACCATATATTTT. Translating gives CASSSPGNTIYF.

This chain links TRBV6-5 with TRBJ1-2; the D is unclear. Trimming removed 2 bases at V and 5 bases at J, with 6 bases between. The germline V gene encodes CDR1 MNHEY and CDR2 SVGAGI. The CDR3 length is 12 residues. The chain's CDR3 is CASSYGPYGYTF. CDR3 in DNA: TGTGCCAGCAGTTACGGACCATATGGCTACACCTTC.

This clone occurred a few times. V is TRBV29-1 and J is TRBJ1-2; D unresolved. V lost 4 bases to trimming and J lost 2 bases, with 8 bases between them. CDR3 length equals 12 residues. CDR1 is SQVTM, CDR2 ANQGSEA, per germline. The CDR3 nucleotides are TGCAGCGTTGGGACTGCCAACTATGGCTACACCTTC. Its protein product is CSVGTANYGYTF.

This clone occurred a few times. The chain uses TRBV6-4 and TRBJ1-1; D gene uncertain. The germline V gene encodes CDR1 MRHNA and CDR2 SNTAGT. CDR3 length: 10 residues. The V end was cut by 6 bases, the J end by 7 bases, with 6 bases between. The CDR3 DNA reads as TGTGCCAGCAGGGACCGTGAAGCTTTCTTT. This codes for CASRDREAFF.

V usage is TRBV5-5 and J usage is TRBJ1-2; D might be TRBD1 (6 bases). The CDR3 length is 14 residues. V was clipped by 3 bases and J by 8 bases, with 17 bases between them. CDR1 SGHKS and CDR2 YYEKEE come from the germline V gene (reference sequence). The chain's CDR3 is CASSSGTTMEGYTF. The CDR3 coding sequence is TGTGCCAGCAGCTCTGGGACAACGATGGAAGGCTACACCTTC.